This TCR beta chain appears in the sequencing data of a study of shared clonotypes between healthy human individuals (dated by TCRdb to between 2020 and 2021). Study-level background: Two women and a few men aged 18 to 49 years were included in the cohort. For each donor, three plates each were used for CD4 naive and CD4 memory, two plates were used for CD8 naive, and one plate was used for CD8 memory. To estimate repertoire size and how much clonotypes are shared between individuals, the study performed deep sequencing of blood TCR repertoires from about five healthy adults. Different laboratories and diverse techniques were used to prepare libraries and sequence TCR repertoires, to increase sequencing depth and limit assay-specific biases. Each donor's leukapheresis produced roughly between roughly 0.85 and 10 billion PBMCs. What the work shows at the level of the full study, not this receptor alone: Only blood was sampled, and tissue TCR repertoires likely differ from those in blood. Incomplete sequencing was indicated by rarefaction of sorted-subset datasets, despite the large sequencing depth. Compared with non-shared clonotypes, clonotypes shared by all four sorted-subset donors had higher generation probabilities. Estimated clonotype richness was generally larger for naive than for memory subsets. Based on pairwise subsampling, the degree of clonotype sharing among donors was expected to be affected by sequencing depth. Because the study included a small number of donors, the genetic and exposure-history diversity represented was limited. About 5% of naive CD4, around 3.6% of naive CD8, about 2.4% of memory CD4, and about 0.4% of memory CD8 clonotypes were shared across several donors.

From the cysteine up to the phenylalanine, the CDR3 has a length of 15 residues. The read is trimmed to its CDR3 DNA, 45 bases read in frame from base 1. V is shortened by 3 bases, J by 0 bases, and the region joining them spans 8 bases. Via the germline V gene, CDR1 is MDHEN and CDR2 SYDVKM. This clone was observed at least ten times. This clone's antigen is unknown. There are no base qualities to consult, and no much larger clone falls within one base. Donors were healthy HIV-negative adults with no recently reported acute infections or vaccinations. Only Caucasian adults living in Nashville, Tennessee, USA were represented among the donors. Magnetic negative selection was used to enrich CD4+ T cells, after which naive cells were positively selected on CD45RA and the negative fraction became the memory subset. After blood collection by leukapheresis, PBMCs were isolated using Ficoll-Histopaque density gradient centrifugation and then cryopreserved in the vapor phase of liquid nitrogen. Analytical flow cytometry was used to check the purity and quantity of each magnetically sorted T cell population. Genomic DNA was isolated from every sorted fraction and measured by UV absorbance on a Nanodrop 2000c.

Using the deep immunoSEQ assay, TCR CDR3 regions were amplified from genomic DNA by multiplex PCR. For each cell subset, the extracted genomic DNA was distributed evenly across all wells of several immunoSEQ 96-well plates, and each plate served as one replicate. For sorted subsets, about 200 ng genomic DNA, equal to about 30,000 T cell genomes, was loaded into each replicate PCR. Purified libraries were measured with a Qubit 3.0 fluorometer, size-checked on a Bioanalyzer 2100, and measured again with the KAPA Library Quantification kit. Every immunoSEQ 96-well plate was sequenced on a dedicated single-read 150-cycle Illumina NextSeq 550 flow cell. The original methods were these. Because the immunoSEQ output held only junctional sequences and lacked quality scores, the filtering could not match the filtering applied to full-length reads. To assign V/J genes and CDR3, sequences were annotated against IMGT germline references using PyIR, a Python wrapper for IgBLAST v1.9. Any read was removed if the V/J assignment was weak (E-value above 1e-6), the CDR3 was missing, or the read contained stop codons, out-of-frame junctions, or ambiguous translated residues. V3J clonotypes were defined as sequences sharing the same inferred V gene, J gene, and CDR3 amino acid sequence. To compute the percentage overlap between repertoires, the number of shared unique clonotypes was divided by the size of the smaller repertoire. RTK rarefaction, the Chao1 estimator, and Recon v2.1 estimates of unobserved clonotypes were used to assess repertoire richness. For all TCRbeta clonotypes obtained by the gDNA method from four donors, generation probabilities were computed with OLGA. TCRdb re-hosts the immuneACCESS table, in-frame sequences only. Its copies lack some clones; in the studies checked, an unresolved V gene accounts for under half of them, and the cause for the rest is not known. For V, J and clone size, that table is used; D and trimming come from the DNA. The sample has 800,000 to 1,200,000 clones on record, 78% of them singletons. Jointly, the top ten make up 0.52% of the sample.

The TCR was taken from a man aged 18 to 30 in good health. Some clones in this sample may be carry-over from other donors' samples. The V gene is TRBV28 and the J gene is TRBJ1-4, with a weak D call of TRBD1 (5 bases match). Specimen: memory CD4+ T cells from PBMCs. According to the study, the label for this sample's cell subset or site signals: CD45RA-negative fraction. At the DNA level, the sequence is TGTGCCAGCAGTTTGGTGGGGGCAACTAATGAAAAACTGTTTTTT. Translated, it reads CASSLVGATNEKLFF. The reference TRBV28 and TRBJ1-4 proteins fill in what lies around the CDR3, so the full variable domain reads DVKVTQSSRYLVKRTGEKVFLECVQDMDHENMFWYRQDPGLGLRLIYFSYDVKMKEKGDIPEGYSVSREKKERFSLILESASTNQTSMYLCASSLVGATNEKLFFGSGTQLSVL.